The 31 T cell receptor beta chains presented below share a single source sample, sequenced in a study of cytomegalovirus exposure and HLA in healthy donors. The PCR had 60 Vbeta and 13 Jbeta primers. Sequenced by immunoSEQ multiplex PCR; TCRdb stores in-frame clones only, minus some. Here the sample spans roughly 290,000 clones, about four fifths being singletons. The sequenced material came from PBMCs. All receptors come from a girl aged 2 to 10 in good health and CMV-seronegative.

CDR3 bases: TGTGCCAGCAGCTTAGCCCCCACCGCGCAAGCCAAAAACATTCAGTACTTC. Amino acids: CASSLAPTAQAKNIQYF. The chain has TRBV7-9 and TRBJ2-4; no firm D call. The CDR3 extends over 17 amino acids. CDR1 is SEHNR, CDR2 FQNEAQ, per germline (reference sequence). Trimming stripped 0 bases from V and 0 bases from J, with 12 bases between.

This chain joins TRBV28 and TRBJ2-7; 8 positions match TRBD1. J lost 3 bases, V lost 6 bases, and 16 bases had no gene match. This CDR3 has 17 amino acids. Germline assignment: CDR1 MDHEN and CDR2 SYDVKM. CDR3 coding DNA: TGTGCCAGCAGGGCCGGTGGGGTCGGACAGGGCGGCTACGAGCAGTACTTC. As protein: CASRAGGVGQGGYEQYF.

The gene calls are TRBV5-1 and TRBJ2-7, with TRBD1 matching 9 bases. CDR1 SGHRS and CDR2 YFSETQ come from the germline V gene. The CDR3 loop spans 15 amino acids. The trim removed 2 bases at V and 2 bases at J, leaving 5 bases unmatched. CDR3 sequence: CASSLRTGVTYEQYF. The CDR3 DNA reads TGCGCCAGCAGCTTAAGGACAGGGGTTACCTACGAGCAGTACTTC.

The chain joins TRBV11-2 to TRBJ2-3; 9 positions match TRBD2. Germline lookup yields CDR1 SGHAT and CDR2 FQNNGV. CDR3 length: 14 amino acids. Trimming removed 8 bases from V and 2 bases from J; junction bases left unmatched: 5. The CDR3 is CASAGTSPTDTQYF. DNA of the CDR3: TGTGCCAGCGCCGGGACTAGCCCCACAGATACGCAGTATTTT. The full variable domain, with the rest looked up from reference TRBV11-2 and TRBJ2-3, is EAGVAQSPRYKIIEKRQSVAFWCNPISGHATLYWYQQILGQGPKLLIQFQNNGVVDDSQLPKDRFSAERLKGVDSTLKIQPAKLEDSAVYLCASAGTSPTDTQYFGPGTRLTVL.

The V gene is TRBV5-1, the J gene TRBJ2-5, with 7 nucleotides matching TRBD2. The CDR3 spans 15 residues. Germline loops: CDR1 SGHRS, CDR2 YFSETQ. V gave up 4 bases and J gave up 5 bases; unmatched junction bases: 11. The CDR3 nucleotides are TGCGCCAGCAGCGCGGGAGTGGATGGGTTGGAGACCCAGTACTTC. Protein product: CASSAGVDGLETQYF.

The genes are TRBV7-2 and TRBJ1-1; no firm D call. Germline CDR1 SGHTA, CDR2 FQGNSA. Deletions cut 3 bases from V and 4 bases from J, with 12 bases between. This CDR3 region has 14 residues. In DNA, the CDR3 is TGTGCCAGCAGCTTTCGGGGTAGGATCACTGAAGCTTTCTTT. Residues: CASSFRGRITEAFF.

CDR3 bases: TGTGCCAGCAGCGTAGGAGGGGACAGAGACGAGCAGTACTTC. Translating it yields CASSVGGDRDEQYF. This chain uses TRBV9 with TRBJ2-7; 7 positions match TRBD1. In germline, CDR1 is SGDLS, CDR2 YYNGEE. The CDR3 is 14 residues long. V lost 0 bases to trimming and J lost 5 bases; unmatched junction nucleotides: 5.

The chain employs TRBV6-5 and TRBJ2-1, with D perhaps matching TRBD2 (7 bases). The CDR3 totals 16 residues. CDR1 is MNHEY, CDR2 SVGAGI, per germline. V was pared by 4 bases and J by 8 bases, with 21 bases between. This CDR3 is CASSSVGAAGADEQFF. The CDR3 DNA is TGTGCCAGCAGTTCCGTAGGGGCCGCGGGGGCTGATGAGCAGTTCTTC.

CDR3 region: CASSPRSGGSYEQYF. The DNA for the CDR3 is TGTGCCAGCTCACCACGAAGCGGGGGCTCCTACGAGCAGTACTTC. The chain has TRBV18 and TRBJ2-7; the match to TRBD2 covers 8 bases. The CDR3 contains 15 residues. The germline gives CDR1 KGHSH, CDR2 LQKENI. Unmatched junction bases numbered 2, after V lost 1 base and J lost 0 bases.

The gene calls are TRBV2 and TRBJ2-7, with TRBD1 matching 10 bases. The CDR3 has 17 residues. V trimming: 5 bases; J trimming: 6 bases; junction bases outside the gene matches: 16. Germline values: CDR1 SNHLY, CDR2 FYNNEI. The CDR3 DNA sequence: TGTGCCAGCAGTATAGACAGGGGGCCCATCACCGACTGCGAGCAGTACTTC. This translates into CASSIDRGPITDCEQYF.

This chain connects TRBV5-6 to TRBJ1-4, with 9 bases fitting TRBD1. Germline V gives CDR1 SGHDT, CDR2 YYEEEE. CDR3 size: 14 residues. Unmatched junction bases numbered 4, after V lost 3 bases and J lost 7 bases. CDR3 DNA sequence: TGTGCCAGCAGCTCGGGACAGGGCGGTGAAAAACTGTTTTTT. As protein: CASSSGQGGEKLFF. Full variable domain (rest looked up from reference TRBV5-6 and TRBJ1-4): DAGVTQSPTHLIKTRGQQVTLRCSPKSGHDTVSWYQQALGQGPQFIFQYYEEEERQRGNFPDRFSGHQFPNYSSELNVNALLLGDSALYLCASSSGQGGEKLFFGSGTQLSVL.

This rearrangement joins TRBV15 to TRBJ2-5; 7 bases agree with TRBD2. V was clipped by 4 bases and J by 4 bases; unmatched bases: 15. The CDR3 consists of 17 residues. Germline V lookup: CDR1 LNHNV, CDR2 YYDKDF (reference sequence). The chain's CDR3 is CATSNGGGSWIGETQYF. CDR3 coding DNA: TGTGCCACCAGCAATGGGGGGGGGAGTTGGATTGGAGAGACCCAGTACTTC.

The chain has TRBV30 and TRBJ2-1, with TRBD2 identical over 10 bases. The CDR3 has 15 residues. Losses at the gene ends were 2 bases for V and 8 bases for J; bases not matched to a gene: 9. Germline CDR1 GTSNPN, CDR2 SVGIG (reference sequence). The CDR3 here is CAWSTLAGEGDEQFF. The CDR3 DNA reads TGTGCCTGGAGTACCCTAGCGGGAGAAGGCGATGAGCAGTTCTTC.

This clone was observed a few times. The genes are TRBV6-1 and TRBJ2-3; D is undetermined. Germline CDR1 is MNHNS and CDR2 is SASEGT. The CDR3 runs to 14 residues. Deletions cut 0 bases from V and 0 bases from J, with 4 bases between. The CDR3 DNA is TGTGCCAGCAGTGAAGCGGCCAGCACAGATACGCAGTATTTT. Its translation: CASSEAASTDTQYF.

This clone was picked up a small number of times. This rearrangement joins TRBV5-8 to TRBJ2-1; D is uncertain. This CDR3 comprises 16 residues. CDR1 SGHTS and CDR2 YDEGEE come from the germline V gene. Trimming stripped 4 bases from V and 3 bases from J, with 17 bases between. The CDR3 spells CASSRSVGGNYNEQFF. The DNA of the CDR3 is TGTGCCAGCAGCCGGTCGGTTGGCGGAAACTACAATGAGCAGTTCTTC.

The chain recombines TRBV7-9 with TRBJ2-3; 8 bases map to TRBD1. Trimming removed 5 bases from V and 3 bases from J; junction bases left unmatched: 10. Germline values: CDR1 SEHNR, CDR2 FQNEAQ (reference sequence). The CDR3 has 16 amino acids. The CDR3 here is CASSPSQDRVTDTQYF. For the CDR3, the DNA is TGTGCCAGCAGCCCGTCCCAGGACAGGGTTACAGATACGCAGTATTTT.

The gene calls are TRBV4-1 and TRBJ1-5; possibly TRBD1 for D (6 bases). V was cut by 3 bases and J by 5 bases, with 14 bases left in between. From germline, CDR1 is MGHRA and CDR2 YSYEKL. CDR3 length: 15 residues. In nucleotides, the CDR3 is TGCGCCAGCAGCCAGGGAGGGGGGTTTTATCAGCCCCAGCATTTT. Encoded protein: CASSQGGGFYQPQHF.

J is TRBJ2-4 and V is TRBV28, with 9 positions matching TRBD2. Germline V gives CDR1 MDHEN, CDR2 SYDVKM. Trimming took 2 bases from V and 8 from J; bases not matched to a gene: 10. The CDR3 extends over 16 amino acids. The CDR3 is CASSLRWRGGRDIQYF. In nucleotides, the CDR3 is TGTGCCAGCAGTTTACGTTGGCGGGGGGGTAGGGACATTCAGTACTTC.

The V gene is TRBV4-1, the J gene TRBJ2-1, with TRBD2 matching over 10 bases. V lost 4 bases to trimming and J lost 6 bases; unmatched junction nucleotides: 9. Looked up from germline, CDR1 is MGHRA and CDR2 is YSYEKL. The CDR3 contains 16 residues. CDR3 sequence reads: CASSLGPGLASNEQFF. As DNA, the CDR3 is TGCGCCAGCAGCCTAGGCCCGGGACTAGCGAGCAATGAGCAGTTCTTC.

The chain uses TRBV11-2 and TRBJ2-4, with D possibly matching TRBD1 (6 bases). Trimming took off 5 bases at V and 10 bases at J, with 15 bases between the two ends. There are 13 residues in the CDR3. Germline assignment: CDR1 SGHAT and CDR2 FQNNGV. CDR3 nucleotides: TGTGCCAGCAGCCCGGGACAAGGGCTTATTCAGTACTTC. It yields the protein CASSPGQGLIQYF.

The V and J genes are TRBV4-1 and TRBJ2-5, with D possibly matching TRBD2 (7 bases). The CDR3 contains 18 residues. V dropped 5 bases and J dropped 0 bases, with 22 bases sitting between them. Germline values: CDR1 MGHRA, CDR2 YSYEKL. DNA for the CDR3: TGCGCCAGCAGCTCGGGGTGGGGGGGCCGGATCGACCAAGAGACCCAGTACTTC. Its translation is CASSSGWGGRIDQETQYF.

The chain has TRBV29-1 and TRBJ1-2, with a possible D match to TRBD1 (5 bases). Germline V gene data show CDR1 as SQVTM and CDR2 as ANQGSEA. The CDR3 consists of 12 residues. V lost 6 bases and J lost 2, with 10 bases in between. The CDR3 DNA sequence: TGCAGCGTGGACAAGGGGAACTATGGCTACACCTTC. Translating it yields CSVDKGNYGYTF.

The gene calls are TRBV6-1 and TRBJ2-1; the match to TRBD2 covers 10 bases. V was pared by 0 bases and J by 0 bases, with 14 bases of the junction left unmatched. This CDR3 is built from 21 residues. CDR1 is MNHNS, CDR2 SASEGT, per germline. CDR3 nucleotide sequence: TGTGCCAGCAGTGAAGCAGTGGCTAGCGGGAGAAGGGGCCTCTCCTACAATGAGCAGTTCTTC. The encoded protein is CASSEAVASGRRGLSYNEQFF.

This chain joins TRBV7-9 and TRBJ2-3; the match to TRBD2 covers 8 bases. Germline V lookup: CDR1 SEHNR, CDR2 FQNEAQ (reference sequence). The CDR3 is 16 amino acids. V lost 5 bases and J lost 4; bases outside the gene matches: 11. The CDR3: CASSIRYGAGADTQYF. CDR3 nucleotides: TGTGCCAGCAGCATTAGGTATGGAGCGGGGGCAGATACGCAGTATTTT.

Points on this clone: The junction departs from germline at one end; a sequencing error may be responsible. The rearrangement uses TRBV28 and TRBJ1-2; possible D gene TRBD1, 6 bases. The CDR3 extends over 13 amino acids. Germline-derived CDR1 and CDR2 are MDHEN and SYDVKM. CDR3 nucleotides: TGTGCCAGCAGTTCAGGGACATTTCCCCCTCCGTACTTC. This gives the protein CASSSGTFPPPYF.

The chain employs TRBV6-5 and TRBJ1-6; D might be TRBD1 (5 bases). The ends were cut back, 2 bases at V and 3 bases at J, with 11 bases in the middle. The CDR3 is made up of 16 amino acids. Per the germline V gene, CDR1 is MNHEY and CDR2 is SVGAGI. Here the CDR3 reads CASSYAQGLYNSPLHF. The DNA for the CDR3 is TGTGCCAGCAGTTACGCCCAGGGCCTCTATAATTCACCCCTCCACTTT.

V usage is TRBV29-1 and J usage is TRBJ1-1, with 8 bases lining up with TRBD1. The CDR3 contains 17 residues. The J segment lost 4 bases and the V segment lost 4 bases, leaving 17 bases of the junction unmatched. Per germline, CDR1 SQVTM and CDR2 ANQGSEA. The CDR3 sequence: CSVVLPLNRGRTTEAFF. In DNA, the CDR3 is TGCAGCGTTGTCCTTCCCCTCAACAGGGGGAGGACCACTGAAGCTTTCTTT.

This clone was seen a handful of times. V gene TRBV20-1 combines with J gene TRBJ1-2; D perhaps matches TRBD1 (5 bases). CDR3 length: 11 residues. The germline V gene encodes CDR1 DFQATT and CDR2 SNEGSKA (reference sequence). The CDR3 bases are TGCAGGGGGGGAGCTAACTATGGCTACACCTTC. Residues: CRGGANYGYTF.

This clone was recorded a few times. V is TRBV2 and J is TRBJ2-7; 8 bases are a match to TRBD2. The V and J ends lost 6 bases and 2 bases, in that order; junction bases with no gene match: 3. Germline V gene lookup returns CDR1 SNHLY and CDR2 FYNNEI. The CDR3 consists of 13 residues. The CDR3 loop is CASRVSGAYEQYF. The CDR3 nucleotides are TGTGCCAGCAGAGTTAGCGGGGCCTACGAGCAGTACTTC.

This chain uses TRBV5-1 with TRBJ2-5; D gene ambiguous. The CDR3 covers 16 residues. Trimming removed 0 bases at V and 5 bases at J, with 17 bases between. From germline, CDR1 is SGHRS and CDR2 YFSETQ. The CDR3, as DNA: TGCGCCAGCAGCTTGGGCTCCAAACCCTCGGTCGAGACCCAGTACTTC. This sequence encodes CASSLGSKPSVETQYF.

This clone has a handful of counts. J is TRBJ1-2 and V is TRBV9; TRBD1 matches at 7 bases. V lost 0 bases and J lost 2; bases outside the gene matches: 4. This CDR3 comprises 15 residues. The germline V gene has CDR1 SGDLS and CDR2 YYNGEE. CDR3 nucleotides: TGTGCCAGCAGCGTAGGGGGGACAGCGAACTATGGCTACACCTTC. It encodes CASSVGGTANYGYTF.